Below are 20 T cell receptor beta chains sequenced from a single sample in a study of blood T cell repertoires in COVID-19. Data came from immunoSEQ multiplex PCR; TCRdb stores just in-frame clones and leaves some out. The sample carries 70,000 to 95,000 clones, roughly 76% recorded once. The source material was peripheral blood. These TCRs come from a woman in her sixties or seventies with acute or convalescent COVID-19.

The gene calls are TRBV7-9 and TRBJ2-7, with D possibly TRBD2 on 6 matching bases. The germline V gene encodes CDR1 SEHNR and CDR2 FQNEAQ (reference sequence). Deletions cut 3 bases from V and 9 bases from J, with 15 bases between. This CDR3 has 13 amino acids. CDR3 in amino acids: CASSLDRDSGQYF. CDR3 DNA: TGTGCCAGCAGCTTGGACCGGGACTCAGGGCAGTACTTC.

A few counts support this clone. The chain is built from TRBV19 and TRBJ1-5, with 8 positions matching TRBD1. The CDR3 is made up of 16 amino acids. V shed 4 bases, J shed 3 bases, and the junction held 8 bases outside the gene matches. CDR1 is LNHDA, CDR2 SQIVND, per germline (reference sequence). The CDR3 DNA reads as TGTGCCAGTAGTACACAACAGGGGGTTTCCAATCAGCCCCAGCATTTT. Its translation is CASSTQQGVSNQPQHF.

The rearrangement links TRBV7-2 to TRBJ1-3, with no clear D. The germline V gene has CDR1 SGHTA and CDR2 FQGNSA. V was trimmed by 1 base and J by 0 bases, leaving 10 bases between them. CDR3 size: 16 residues. CDR3 region: CASSLGSSISGNTIYF. In nucleotides, the CDR3 is TGTGCCAGCAGCTTAGGAAGCTCCATCTCTGGAAACACCATATATTTT.

The rearrangement joins TRBV2 to TRBJ2-3, with 7 bases that match TRBD2. Germline V gives CDR1 SNHLY, CDR2 FYNNEI. The CDR3 runs 13 residues. Unmatched junction bases numbered 10, after V lost 10 bases and J lost 6 bases. The DNA for the CDR3 is TGTGCCAATGGTAGAGCGGGACTGGATACGCAGTATTTT. It translates to CANGRAGLDTQYF.

The chain employs TRBV7-2 and TRBJ2-1; 8 bases line up with TRBD1. The V gene's germline CDR1 is SGHTA and CDR2 FQGNSA. This CDR3 has 14 residues. Trimming took 5 bases from V and 4 from J; bases not matched to a gene: 4. The CDR3 region has the DNA TGTGCCAGCAGCCCCCGGGACAGGTACAATGAGCAGTTCTTC. It specifies CASSPRDRYNEQFF. Using reference TRBV7-2 and TRBJ2-1 for the parts outside the CDR3, the full variable domain is GAGVSQSPSNKVTEKGKDVELRCDPISGHTALYWYRQSLGQGLEFLIYFQGNSAPDKSGLPSDRFSAERTGGSVSTLTIQRTQQEDSAVYLCASSPRDRYNEQFFGPGTRLTVL.

The rearrangement uses TRBV6-4 and TRBJ2-3; D unresolved. In germline, CDR1 is MRHNA, CDR2 SNTAGT. CDR3 size: 13 residues. V was cut by 2 bases and J by 0 bases, with 3 bases left in between. DNA for the CDR3: TGTGCCAGCAGTGACCAAAGCACAGATACGCAGTATTTT. Its protein is CASSDQSTDTQYF.

The rearrangement uses TRBV5-4 and TRBJ2-7, with 7 positions matching TRBD1. Germline V gene sequence: CDR1 SGHNT, CDR2 YYREEE (reference sequence). J lost 6 bases, V lost 4 bases, and 7 bases had no gene match. The CDR3 has 13 residues. CDR3 nucleotides: TGTGCCAGCAGCCTGGACAGGTTTGGCGAGCAGTACTTC. It codes for CASSLDRFGEQYF.

The V and J genes are TRBV5-1 and TRBJ2-2; D gene unclear. Germline lookup yields CDR1 SGHRS and CDR2 YFSETQ. The CDR3 sequence is 17 residues long. Deletions cut 2 bases from V and 4 bases from J, with 18 bases between. The CDR3 bases are TGCGCCAGCAGCTTCATTGCAGTGGGCAAGCTCACCGGGGAGCTGTTTTTT. Protein: CASSFIAVGKLTGELFF.

The V call is TRBV5-1, the J call TRBJ2-2; D uncertain. This CDR3 spans 14 amino acids. V was clipped by 0 bases and J by 4 bases, with 7 bases between them. Germline CDR1 and CDR2: SGHRS and YFSETQ. The DNA for the CDR3 is TGCGCCAGCAGCTTGGATGGCGGCACCGGGGAGCTGTTTTTT. Residues: CASSLDGGTGELFF.

In DNA form, the CDR3 reads TGCAGCGTTGCCCGGACTAGCGGGACGGTTTCCTACAATGAGCAGTTCTTC. Amino acids: CSVARTSGTVSYNEQFF. The rearrangement uses TRBV29-1 and TRBJ2-1, with TRBD2 matching 12 bases. This CDR3 is built from 17 residues. The junction had 8 bases not matched to a gene; V was cut back by 4 bases and J by 1 base. From germline, CDR1 is SQVTM and CDR2 ANQGSEA.

A few counts support this clone. The rearrangement joins TRBV3-1 (or the pseudogene TRBV3-2) to TRBJ1-4; no definite D call. Germline V gene sequence: CDR1 LGHDT, CDR2 YNNKEL (reference sequence). The CDR3 covers 15 residues. Trimming stripped 4 bases from V and 4 bases from J, with 13 bases between. CDR3: CASSRSRDFNEKLFF. The CDR3 coding sequence is TGTGCCAGCAGCCGGTCGAGGGATTTTAATGAAAAACTGTTTTTT.

CDR3 region: CASSESRGMNIQYF. The CDR3, as DNA: TGCGCCAGCAGTGAGTCAAGAGGGATGAACATTCAGTACTTC. The chain employs TRBV10-1 and TRBJ2-4; possible D gene TRBD2, 5 bases. V lost 0 bases to trimming and J lost 7 bases, with 10 bases between them. This CDR3 spans 14 amino acids. CDR1 is WNHNN, CDR2 SYGVQD, per germline (reference sequence).

This clone was observed a handful of times. V and J are TRBV7-2 and TRBJ1-2, with a possible D match to TRBD1 (6 bases). Germline V gene sequence: CDR1 SGHTA, CDR2 FQGNSA. Trimming took off 3 bases at V and 6 bases at J, with 17 bases between the two ends. The CDR3 sequence is 15 residues long. The CDR3 DNA reads as TGTGCCAGCAGCTTCACGTTCGGGGGGCAGAATGGCTACACCTTC. Protein sequence: CASSFTFGGQNGYTF. The complete variable domain, with remaining parts taken from reference TRBV7-2 and TRBJ1-2, reads GAGVSQSPSNKVTEKGKDVELRCDPISGHTALYWYRQSLGQGLEFLIYFQGNSAPDKSGLPSDRFSAERTGGSVSTLTIQRTQQEDSAVYLCASSFTFGGQNGYTFGSGTRLTVV.

Here the CDR3 reads CASSIRGYEQYF. The CDR3 nucleotides read TGTGCCAGTAGTATACGAGGCTACGAGCAGTACTTC. The chain is built from TRBV19 and TRBJ2-7; D is unresolved. Looked up from germline, CDR1 is LNHDA and CDR2 is SQIVND (reference sequence). The CDR3 extends over 12 amino acids. The V and J ends lost 2 bases and 3 bases respectively, with 5 bases between them.

V is TRBV6-4 and J is TRBJ1-3; D unresolved. Germline lookup yields CDR1 MRHNA and CDR2 SNTAGT. The CDR3 contains 15 residues. Between the trimmed V and J ends, which lost 2 bases and 0 bases, there was a span of 8 bases. The CDR3 sequence: CASSDPKSSGNTIYF. In DNA form, the CDR3 reads TGTGCCAGCAGTGACCCCAAGAGCTCTGGAAACACCATATATTTT.

A single count supports this clone. The CDR3 DNA follows: TGCGCCAGCAGCGCCGCCGGGACAGGGGGCAGAGAGACCCAGTACTTC. This gives the protein CASSAAGTGGRETQYF. This chain connects TRBV5-1 to TRBJ2-5; 12 bases map to TRBD1. The V gene's germline CDR1 is SGHRS and CDR2 YFSETQ. After removal of 4 bases from V and 4 bases from J, the junction contained 8 bases not matched to a gene. The CDR3 is 16 amino acids.

This sequence joins TRBV28 and TRBJ2-1; TRBD1 matches at 11 bases. CDR1 MDHEN and CDR2 SYDVKM come from the germline V gene. The CDR3 is 15 residues long. Trimming at V came to 6 bases and at J to 8 bases, leaving 9 bases not matched to a gene. CDR3 region: CASRPTGTGGDEQFF. The CDR3 region has the DNA TGTGCCAGCAGGCCCACCGGGACAGGGGGGGATGAGCAGTTCTTC.

The chain joins TRBV19 to TRBJ2-1; 8 bases match TRBD2. Trimming cost V 7 bases and J 8 bases; bases outside gene matches: 4. In germline, CDR1 is LNHDA, CDR2 SQIVND (reference sequence). This CDR3 comprises 12 residues. The CDR3 sequence is CASNPSGHEQFF. The CDR3 bases are TGTGCCAGTAATCCTAGCGGGCATGAGCAGTTCTTC.

This clone turned up a few times. The chain uses TRBV19 and TRBJ1-2, with TRBD1 matching 7 bases. V shed 2 bases and J 6 bases; nucleotides not matched to a gene: 12. The CDR3 totals 16 residues. Per the germline V gene, CDR1 is LNHDA and CDR2 is SQIVND (reference sequence). The CDR3 loop is CASSISEGASGDGYTF. In DNA, the CDR3 is TGTGCCAGTAGTATATCCGAGGGGGCGTCCGGAGATGGCTACACCTTC.

This clone has just one count. The chain links TRBV29-1 to TRBJ2-7; D possibly corresponds to TRBD1 (5 bases). Trimming took 1 base from V and 3 from J, leaving 10 bases between them. The CDR3 is 13 amino acids. From germline, CDR1 is SQVTM and CDR2 ANQGSEA. The CDR3 coding sequence is TGCAGCGTTGAAGGACAGAGAAGCTACGAGCAGTACTTC. Protein product: CSVEGQRSYEQYF.